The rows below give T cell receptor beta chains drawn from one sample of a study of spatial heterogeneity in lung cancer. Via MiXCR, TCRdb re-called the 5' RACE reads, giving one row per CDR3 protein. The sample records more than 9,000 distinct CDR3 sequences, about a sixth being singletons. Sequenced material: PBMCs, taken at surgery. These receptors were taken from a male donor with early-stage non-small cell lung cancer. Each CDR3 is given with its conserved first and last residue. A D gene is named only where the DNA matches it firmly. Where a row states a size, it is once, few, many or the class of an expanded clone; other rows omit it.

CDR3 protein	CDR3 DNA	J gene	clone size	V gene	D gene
CASSTSNEKLFF	TGTGCCAGCAGCACTTCTAATGAAAAACTGTTTTTT	TRBJ1-4	.	TRBV7-9	.
CASSYSRESPLHF	TGTGCCAGCAGTTACTCGCGGGAATCACCCCTCCACTTT	TRBJ1-6	many	TRBV6-2/TRBV6-3	.
CASSPPAGRGNYGYTF	TGTGCCAGCTCACCACCGGCCGGAAGGGGCAACTATGGCTACACCTTC	TRBJ1-2	many	TRBV18	.
CASSPKASGLYNEQFF	TGTGCCAGCAGCCCTAAGGCTAGCGGGCTTTACAATGAGCAGTTCTTC	TRBJ2-1	few	TRBV27	TRBD2
CSANSPTGNTEVFF	TGCAGTGCCAACTCTCCGACAGGGAACACTGAAGTTTTCTTT	TRBJ1-1	few	TRBV20-1	TRBD1
CASLGPGQGHPLNEQFF	TGTGCCAGCCTAGGCCCGGGACAGGGGCACCCCCTCAATGAGCAGTTCTTC	TRBJ2-1	many	TRBV6-5	TRBD1
CASSPEQSTEAFF	TGTGCCAGCTCACCGGAACAGAGCACTGAAGCTTTCTTT	TRBJ1-1	many	TRBV18	.
CSAEQGDSTSYEQYF	TGCAGTGCTGAACAGGGGGACAGTACATCCTACGAGCAGTACTTC	TRBJ2-7	medium-sized	TRBV20-1	TRBD1
CATTASVDLGVGLFF	TGCGCCACCACCGCCTCGGTGGATTTGGGAGTAGGACTGTTTTTT	TRBJ1-4	.	TRBV10-2	.
CASSLEAGGPWEQFF	TGTGCCAGCAGCTTAGAGGCGGGAGGGCCGTGGGAGCAGTTCTTC	TRBJ2-1	once	TRBV11-2	TRBD2
CATSDNGQGDGYTF	TGTGCCACCAGTGACAACGGACAGGGAGATGGCTACACCTTC	TRBJ1-2	many	TRBV24-1	TRBD1
CSARSSQANSYEQYF	TGCAGTGCCCGCTCCTCTCAGGCAAACTCCTACGAGCAGTACTTC	TRBJ2-7	.	TRBV20-1	.
CSAPLLESSYNEQFF	TGCAGTGCTCCGCTTTTAGAAAGCTCCTACAATGAGCAGTTCTTC	TRBJ2-1	.	TRBV20-1	.
CASSPLQGPTEAFF	TGTGCCAGCTCACCCCTCCAGGGACCCACTGAAGCTTTCTTT	TRBJ1-1	many	TRBV18	.
CASSVTGRYEQYF	TGTGCCAGCAGTGTCACTGGACGCTACGAGCAGTACTTC	TRBJ2-7	many	TRBV28	.
CASSSSYLLAGGPNTQYF	TGTGCCAGCAGCTCAAGCTACCTCCTAGCGGGAGGGCCAAATACGCAGTATTTT	TRBJ2-3	few	TRBV7-6	TRBD2
CASSLNHRDLEAFF	TGTGCCAGCAGCTTAAACCACAGGGACCTTGAAGCTTTCTTT	TRBJ1-1	many	TRBV11-2	.